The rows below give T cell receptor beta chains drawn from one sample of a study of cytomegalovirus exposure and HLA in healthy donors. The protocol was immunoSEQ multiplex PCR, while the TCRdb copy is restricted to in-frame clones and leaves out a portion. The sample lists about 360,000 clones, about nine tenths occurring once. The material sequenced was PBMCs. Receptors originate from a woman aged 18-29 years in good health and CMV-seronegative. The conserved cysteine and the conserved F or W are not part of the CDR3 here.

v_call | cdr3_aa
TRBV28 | ASRSGQSTGELF
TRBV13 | ASSLGRQNTGELF
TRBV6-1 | ASSPSGGTGELF
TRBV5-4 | ASRGTGREYEQY
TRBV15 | ATSSFYSSGYNSPLH
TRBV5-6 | ASSLQSLDTQY
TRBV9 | ASSVVPGNTIY
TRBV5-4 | ASKRQGEPYTEAF
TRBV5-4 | ASSSGTSLAGELF
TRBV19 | ASSIGGLNQPQH
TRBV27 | ASSRLAEAYEQY
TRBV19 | ASSIGQGVNEQF
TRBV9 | ASSVGGLAGKETQY
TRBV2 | ASGGVQQF
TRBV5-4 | ASSLAGGGRGLF